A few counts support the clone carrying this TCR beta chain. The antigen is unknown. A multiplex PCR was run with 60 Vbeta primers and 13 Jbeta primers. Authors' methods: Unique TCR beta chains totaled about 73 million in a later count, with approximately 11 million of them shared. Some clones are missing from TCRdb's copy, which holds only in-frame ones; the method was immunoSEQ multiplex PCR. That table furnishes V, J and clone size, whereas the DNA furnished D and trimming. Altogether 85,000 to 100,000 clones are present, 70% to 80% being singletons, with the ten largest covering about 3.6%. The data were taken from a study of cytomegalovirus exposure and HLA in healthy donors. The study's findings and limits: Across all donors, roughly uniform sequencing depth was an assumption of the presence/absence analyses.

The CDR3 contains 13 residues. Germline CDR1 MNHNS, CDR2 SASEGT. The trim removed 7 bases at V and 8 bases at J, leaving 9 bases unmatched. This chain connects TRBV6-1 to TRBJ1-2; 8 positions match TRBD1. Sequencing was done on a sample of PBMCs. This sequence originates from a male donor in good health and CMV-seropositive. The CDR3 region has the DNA TGTGCCAGCAAGGCGACAGGGGACGTGGGCTACACCTTC. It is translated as CASKATGDVGYTF.